A single sample is the source of the 27 T cell receptor beta chains below, sequenced in a study of shared clonotypes between healthy human individuals. Generated by immunoSEQ multiplex PCR, the TCRdb table keeps only in-frame clones and is missing some. The repertoire holds 2 million to 3 million clones, 80% to 95% seen once, with approximately 0.36% in the top ten. Sample: naive CD4+ T cells from PBMCs. As for subset: CD45RA+ positively selected. These receptors originate from a man aged 18 to 30 in good health. Some clones in this sample may be carry-over from other donors' samples.

The rearrangement uses TRBV2 and TRBJ2-7, with 7 bases fitting TRBD1. This CDR3 is built from 15 residues. V trimming: 5 bases; J trimming: 3 bases; junction bases outside the gene matches: 10. Germline assignment: CDR1 SNHLY and CDR2 FYNNEI. Here the CDR3 DNA reads TGTGCCAGCAGTCCAATCGGACAGGCGAGCTACGAGCAGTACTTC. Protein sequence: CASSPIGQASYEQYF.

The chain employs TRBV30 and TRBJ2-5; perhaps TRBD2 as D (5 bases). The J call may be faulty, since TRBJ2-7 better matches the DNA end. The CDR3 has 15 residues. CDR1 GTSNPN and CDR2 SVGIG come from the germline V gene (reference sequence). The CDR3, as DNA: TGTGCCTGGAAAAGGACTTCAGCAAACTCCTACGAGCAGTACTTC. Protein: CAWKRTSANSYEQYF.

CDR3 amino acids: CASSLVTSSYEQYF. As DNA, the CDR3 is TGCGCCAGCAGCTTGGTGACTAGCTCCTACGAGCAGTACTTC. The chain employs TRBV5-1 and TRBJ2-5; TRBD2 is a possible D gene (6 bases). TRBJ2-7 matches the DNA end more closely, so the J call is doubtful. There are 14 residues in the CDR3. Germline V CDR1 and CDR2: SGHRS, YFSETQ.

This chain uses TRBV5-1 with TRBJ2-1; 15 bases line up with TRBD2. The CDR3 is 14 residues long. With V trimmed by 5 bases and J by 15 bases, 9 bases remained unmatched. Per the germline V gene, CDR1 is SGHRS and CDR2 is YFSETQ. CDR3 protein: CASRLGLAGGRWFF. Written as DNA, the CDR3 is TGCGCCAGCAGACTTGGACTAGCGGGAGGGCGTTGGTTCTTC.

The chain uses TRBV6-1 and TRBJ2-3; the D gene could be TRBD1 or TRBD2 (5 bases each). V was trimmed by 3 bases and J by 6 bases, leaving 16 bases between them. The length of the CDR3 is 15 residues. Germline V gene data show CDR1 as MNHNS and CDR2 as SASEGT. The DNA of the CDR3 is TGTGCCAGCAGTGAGGCCGGGACCCGGCGCGATACGCAGTATTTT. As protein: CASSEAGTRRDTQYF.

The rearrangement joins TRBV6-1 to TRBJ1-3; weak D call: TRBD1 (5 bases). This CDR3 contains 15 residues. V lost 6 bases to trimming and J lost 0 bases, with 12 bases between them. Per the germline V gene, CDR1 is MNHNS and CDR2 is SASEGT. As DNA, the CDR3 is TGTGCCAGCAGGGACGGGACGGCCTCTGGAAACACCATATATTTT. Protein sequence: CASRDGTASGNTIYF.

This chain connects TRBV9 to TRBJ2-1, with D perhaps TRBD2 (6 bases). The V and J ends lost 4 bases and 8 bases respectively, with 22 bases between them. The CDR3 totals 16 residues. Germline CDR1 SGDLS, CDR2 YYNGEE. The CDR3 region is CASSPIAARRSDEQFF. The CDR3 bases are TGTGCCAGCAGCCCCATAGCGGCGCGGAGGTCGGATGAGCAGTTCTTC.

J is TRBJ2-1 and V is TRBV11-2; D is ambiguous. The CDR3 is 14 residues long. V lost 1 base and J lost 7, with 11 bases in between. Germline CDR1 and CDR2: SGHAT and FQNNGV. CDR3 region: CASSLGRRWNEQFF. The CDR3 DNA reads as TGTGCCAGCAGCTTAGGAAGGCGATGGAATGAGCAGTTCTTC.

This clone was observed once. This sequence joins TRBV4-1 and TRBJ1-4; D ambiguous. This CDR3 spans 14 amino acids. The ends were cut back, 2 bases at V and 4 bases at J, with 8 bases in the middle. Germline V gene lookup returns CDR1 MGHRA and CDR2 YSYEKL. In DNA form, the CDR3 reads TGCGCCAGCAGCCAAATACAGTTTAATGAAAAACTGTTTTTT. Translation gives CASSQIQFNEKLFF.

The rearrangement joins TRBV6-5 to TRBJ2-1; no clear D. The germline CDR1 and CDR2 sequences are MNHEY and SVGAGI. V was trimmed by 4 bases and J by 0 bases, leaving 10 bases between them. The CDR3 spans 15 residues. CDR3 DNA sequence: TGTGCCAGCAGTTTCACTGGGCGCTCCTACAATGAGCAGTTCTTC. It yields the protein CASSFTGRSYNEQFF.

The genes are TRBV27 and TRBJ1-1, with D uncertain. V lost 3 bases to trimming and J lost 6 bases, with 11 bases between them. The CDR3 length is 13 residues. The germline gives CDR1 MNHEY, CDR2 SMNVEV (reference sequence). The CDR3 protein is CASSLEQTSEAFF. For the CDR3, the DNA is TGTGCCAGCAGTTTGGAACAAACCTCTGAAGCTTTCTTT.

V is TRBV5-6 and J is TRBJ2-7; 9 bases align to TRBD1. Germline V gives CDR1 SGHDT, CDR2 YYEEEE. The CDR3 is made up of 13 amino acids. The J segment lost 6 bases and the V segment lost 3 bases, leaving 4 bases of the junction unmatched. The CDR3 reads CASSSGTGLEQYF. The DNA of the CDR3 is TGTGCCAGCAGCTCCGGGACAGGGCTCGAGCAGTACTTC.

The CDR3 region has the DNA TGTGCCAGCAGTCCTTCCCGCCACACCGGGGAGCTGTTTTTT. Amino acid sequence: CASSPSRHTGELFF. This sequence joins TRBV7-3 and TRBJ2-2; no clear D. Germline CDR1 is SGHTA and CDR2 is FQGTGA. The CDR3 runs to 14 residues. Trimming pared 6 bases from V and 3 bases from J, leaving 11 bases between.

This chain joins TRBV6-1 and TRBJ1-1; no reliable D call. Deletions cut 3 bases from V and 4 bases from J, with 9 bases between. CDR1 MNHNS and CDR2 SASEGT come from the germline V gene. The length of the CDR3 is 13 residues. The CDR3: CASSEERGTEAFF. CDR3 sequence (DNA): TGTGCCAGCAGTGAGGAGCGGGGCACTGAAGCTTTCTTT.

The genes are TRBV19 and TRBJ1-5, with TRBD1 identical over 7 bases. V gave up 5 bases and J gave up 8 bases; unmatched junction bases: 12. Germline V gives CDR1 LNHDA, CDR2 SQIVND (reference sequence). The CDR3 loop spans 15 amino acids. The DNA for the CDR3 is TGTGCCAGTAGTCCCCGACAGGGAAGCTTTGAGCCCCAGCATTTT. Translation gives CASSPRQGSFEPQHF.

This clone was seen just once. The CDR3 region is CASRSRGYGQGLAETQYF. The DNA for the CDR3 is TGTGCCAGTAGAAGTCGAGGGTACGGACAGGGGCTAGCTGAGACCCAGTACTTC. The chain recombines TRBV19 with TRBJ2-5; TRBD1 aligns across 9 bases. CDR3 length equals 18 residues. V was pared by 6 bases and J by 5 bases, with 19 bases of the junction left unmatched. The V gene's germline CDR1 is LNHDA and CDR2 SQIVND (reference sequence).

The chain has TRBV28 and TRBJ2-3; possibly TRBD2 for D (5 bases). This CDR3 comprises 13 residues. V was cut by 4 bases and J by 5 bases, with 10 bases left in between. Germline CDR1 is MDHEN and CDR2 is SYDVKM. The chain's CDR3 is CASSSADKDTQYF. As DNA, the CDR3 is TGTGCCAGCAGTTCAGCGGATAAAGATACGCAGTATTTT.

The V gene is TRBV6-4, the J gene TRBJ2-1, with 10 bases fitting TRBD2. The length of the CDR3 is 17 residues. The junction had 6 bases not matched to a gene; V was cut back by 2 bases and J by 2 bases. CDR1 MRHNA and CDR2 SNTAGT come from the germline V gene. The CDR3 region has the DNA TGTGCCAGCAGTGACGGGGTAGCGGGGGGCACCTACAATGAGCAGTTCTTC. As protein: CASSDGVAGGTYNEQFF.

To note about this clone: This CDR3 is also generated by other DNA sequences in the sample. The chain joins TRBV7-9 to TRBJ2-3; perhaps TRBD2 as D (5 bases). This CDR3 contains 14 residues. V lost 2 bases and J lost 0, with 6 bases in between. Germline V gene lookup returns CDR1 SEHNR and CDR2 FQNEAQ (reference sequence). CDR3 nucleotides: TGTGCCAGCAGCTTAAGCGGAAGCACAGATACGCAGTATTTT. Protein: CASSLSGSTDTQYF.

The chain joins TRBV7-2 to TRBJ2-7; 7 bases match TRBD2. Germline V gives CDR1 SGHTA, CDR2 FQGNSA. CDR3 size: 15 residues. The J segment lost 3 bases and the V segment lost 5 bases, leaving 10 bases of the junction unmatched. The CDR3 DNA is TGTGCCAGCAGCCTTCGGGGGGAATTTCGCTACGAGCAGTACTTC. Translation: CASSLRGEFRYEQYF.

This rearrangement joins TRBV7-3 to TRBJ2-3, with D maybe TRBD2 (7 bases). Trimming stripped 2 bases from V and 1 base from J, with 16 bases between. Per germline, CDR1 SGHTA and CDR2 FQGTGA. This CDR3 has 17 residues. This chain's CDR3 is CASSLGPGAGGTDTQYF. CDR3 DNA: TGTGCCAGCAGCTTAGGCCCGGGGGCGGGAGGCACAGATACGCAGTATTTT.

This sequence joins TRBV2 and TRBJ2-5; 7 bases fit TRBD1. CDR3 size: 15 residues. V lost 4 bases, J lost 0 bases, and 5 bases stayed unmatched. Germline CDR1 is SNHLY and CDR2 is FYNNEI. The CDR3 DNA sequence: TGTGCCAGCAGTGTGAATACAGGGGACCAAGAGACCCAGTACTTC. It codes for CASSVNTGDQETQYF.

The J gene is TRBJ1-1, the V gene TRBV4-1; 7 bases map to TRBD1. Germline V gene lookup returns CDR1 MGHRA and CDR2 YSYEKL. V shed 3 bases and J 4 bases; nucleotides not matched to a gene: 8. The CDR3 loop spans 15 amino acids. The CDR3 loop reads CASSHADRTSTEAFF. The CDR3 DNA reads TGCGCCAGCAGCCATGCGGACAGGACTAGCACTGAAGCTTTCTTT.

The chain has TRBV10-3 and TRBJ2-7; no firm D call. The CDR3 totals 13 residues. Trimming left V 3 bases short and J 7 bases short, with 13 bases between. Germline CDR1 and CDR2: ENHRY and SYGVKD. The CDR3 region is CAISDQRIGEQYF. CDR3 nucleotide sequence: TGTGCCATCAGTGACCAAAGAATAGGGGAGCAGTACTTC.

For the CDR3, the DNA is TGTGCCAGCAGCACCGGGACATTAACCTACGAGCAGTACTTC. Protein sequence: CASSTGTLTYEQYF. J is TRBJ2-5 and V is TRBV7-2; tentative D call: TRBD1 (6 bases). The J call is in doubt because the DNA end fits TRBJ2-7 better. The CDR3 sequence is 14 residues long. From germline, CDR1 is SGHTA and CDR2 FQGNSA.

Notes on this clone: Different DNA sequences within this sample yield the same CDR3. This sequence joins TRBV28 and TRBJ2-7; TRBD2 matches 10 bases. With V trimmed by 6 bases and J by 0 bases, 2 bases remained unmatched. Germline V CDR1 and CDR2: MDHEN, SYDVKM. The CDR3 is 14 amino acids. This chain's CDR3 is CASSPSGSSYEQYF. The CDR3 DNA reads as TGTGCCAGCAGCCCTAGCGGGAGCTCCTACGAGCAGTACTTC.

The CDR3 reads CASSGARGPTDTQYF. In DNA form, the CDR3 reads TGTGCCAGCAGTGGGGCTCGTGGCCCCACAGATACGCAGTATTTT. The gene calls are TRBV25-1 and TRBJ2-3; no clear D. CDR1 is MGHDK and CDR2 is SYGVNS in the germline V gene. CDR3 length: 15 residues. Deletions cut 4 bases from V and 2 bases from J, with 13 bases between.